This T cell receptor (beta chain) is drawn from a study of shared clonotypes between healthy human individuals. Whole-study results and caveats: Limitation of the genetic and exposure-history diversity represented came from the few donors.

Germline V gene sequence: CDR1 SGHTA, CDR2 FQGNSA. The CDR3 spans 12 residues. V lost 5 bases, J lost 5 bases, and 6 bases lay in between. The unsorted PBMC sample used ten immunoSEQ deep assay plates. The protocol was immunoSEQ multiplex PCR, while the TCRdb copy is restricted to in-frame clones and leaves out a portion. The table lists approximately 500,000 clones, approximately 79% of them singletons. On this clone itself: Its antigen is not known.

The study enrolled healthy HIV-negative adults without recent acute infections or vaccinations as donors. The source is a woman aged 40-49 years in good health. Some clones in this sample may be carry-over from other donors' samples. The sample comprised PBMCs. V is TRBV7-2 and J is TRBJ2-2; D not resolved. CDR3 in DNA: TGTGCCAGCAGCCAGAGTACCGGGGAGCTGTTTTTT. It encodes CASSQSTGELFF.